The clone carrying this T cell receptor beta chain was counted between two and nine times. Its antigen remains unidentified. At one of its ends the junction is not consistent with the germline gene, which may arise from a read error. The authors prepared the TCRbeta library with unique molecular identifiers. TCRdb processed the PCR reads anew with MiXCR; each CDR3 protein has one entry. Here the sample spans about 980,000 distinct CDR3 sequences, about 29% being singletons. The entry originates in a study of T-cell reconstitution after alpha-beta-depleted transplantation in children. Points from the study as a whole: The main origin of T-cell counts and diversity one year after transplant was newly produced T cells. Approximately two months post-transplant, alpha-beta T cells reportedly originated from several hundred expanded graft clones.

The CDR3 runs to 13 residues. The source material was PBMCs, mostly from graft donor cells, sampled 360 days after TCRalphabeta/CD19-depleted stem cell transplant. This clonotype was obtained from a boy under two years old who had a stem cell transplant for SCID, so the T cells may come from the graft donor. V is TRBV12-3 or TRBV12-4 and J is TRBJ2-3; TRBD2 agrees at 12 bases. The CDR3 DNA is TGTGCCAGCAGTAAGACTAGCGGGGGCCCTAGTTCTTTT. Amino acids: CASSKTSGGPSSF.